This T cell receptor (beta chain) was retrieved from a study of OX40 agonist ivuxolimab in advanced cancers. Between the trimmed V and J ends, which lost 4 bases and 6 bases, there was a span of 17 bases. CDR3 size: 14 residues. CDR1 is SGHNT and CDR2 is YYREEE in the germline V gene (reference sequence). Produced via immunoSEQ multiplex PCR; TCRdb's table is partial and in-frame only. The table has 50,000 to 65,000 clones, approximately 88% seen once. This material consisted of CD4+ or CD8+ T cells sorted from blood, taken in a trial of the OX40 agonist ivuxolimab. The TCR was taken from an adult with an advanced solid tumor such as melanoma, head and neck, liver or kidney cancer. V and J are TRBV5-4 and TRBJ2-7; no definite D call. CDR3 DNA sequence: TGTGCCAGCAGCCAAAAGGTACAGAAAAGCGAGCAGTACTTC. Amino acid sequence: CASSQKVQKSEQYF.